The TCR beta chain under discussion was sequenced for a study of CD8+CD57+ T cells in acquired aplastic anemia. The study profiled TCR beta VDJ and CDR3 using genomic DNA as template. Via MiXCR, TCRdb re-called the reads, giving one row per CDR3 protein. The sample has about 40,000 distinct CDR3 sequences; about 63% are singletons. Patients selected for sequencing had displayed CD8+CD57+ cell expansion by flow cytometry. Germline V CDR1 and CDR2: DFQATT, SNEGSKA (reference sequence). CDR3 length: 15 residues. Trimming cost V 4 bases and J 4 bases, with 17 bases left between them. This sequence originates from a human donor with aplastic anemia. The sample comprised sorted CD4+, CD8+, or CD8+CD57+ T cells (not recorded which) from PBMCs. The rearrangement uses TRBV20-1 and TRBJ1-5, with D perhaps matching TRBD1 (6 bases). Here the CDR3 reads CSATTVDRRNQPQHF. CDR3 DNA sequence: TGCAGTGCTACGACCGTCGACAGGCGGAATCAGCCCCAGCATTTT.